These 20 T cell receptor beta chains share one sample of origin, sequenced in a study of cytomegalovirus exposure and HLA in healthy donors. With 60 Vbeta and 13 Jbeta primers, the PCR was carried out. TCRdb's copy holds only in-frame clones and misses some; the assay was immunoSEQ multiplex PCR. The sample shows about 120,000 clones, about 80% of them seen only once. Input material: PBMCs. The receptors were gathered from a woman between 18 and 30 years old in good health and CMV-seronegative.

This chain links TRBV9 with TRBJ2-3, with D possibly matching TRBD2 (5 bases). The length of the CDR3 is 15 residues. Per germline, CDR1 SGDLS and CDR2 YYNGEE. The V end lost 0 bases, the J end lost 5 bases, and 13 bases lay between the germline ends. CDR3 region: CASSVGNGIGDTQYF. The CDR3, as DNA: TGTGCCAGCAGCGTAGGGAACGGGATAGGAGATACGCAGTATTTT.

The chain recombines TRBV4-3 with TRBJ1-1, with TRBD1 identical over 8 bases. The J segment lost 5 bases and the V segment lost 4 bases, leaving 6 bases of the junction unmatched. Germline lookup yields CDR1 LGHNA and CDR2 YSLEER. The CDR3 is 14 amino acids. CDR3 in DNA: TGCGCCAGCAGCCTCCAGGGGGCAAGGACTGAAGCTTTCTTT. Its protein product is CASSLQGARTEAFF.

This clone was picked up one time. The V call is TRBV7-9, the J call TRBJ1-2; TRBD1 agrees at 8 bases. The junction had 7 bases not matched to a gene; V was cut back by 5 bases and J by 5 bases. This CDR3 has 14 amino acids. Germline V gene sequence: CDR1 SEHNR, CDR2 FQNEAQ (reference sequence). This chain's CDR3 is CASSREDREYGYTF. DNA of the CDR3: TGTGCCAGCAGCCGAGAGGACAGGGAGTATGGCTACACCTTC.

The chain's CDR3 is CASSPGLANTGELFF. The CDR3 DNA reads as TGCGCCAGCAGCCCGGGACTAGCCAACACCGGGGAGCTGTTTTTT. This sequence joins TRBV5-1 and TRBJ2-2; 9 bases are shared with TRBD2. With 4 bases clipped from V and 2 bases from J, the junction kept 3 bases outside the gene matches. Per germline, CDR1 SGHRS and CDR2 YFSETQ. This CDR3 comprises 15 residues. The full variable domain, its missing parts supplied by reference TRBV5-1 and TRBJ2-2, is KAGVTQTPRYLIKTRGQQVTLSCSPISGHRSVSWYQQTPGQGLQFLFEYFSETQRNKGNFPGRFSGRQFSNSRSEMNVSTLELGDSALYLCASSPGLANTGELFFGEGSRLTVL.

This clone was recorded once. The DNA of the CDR3 is TGTGCCAGCAGCCGGACGGACTGGACCCTCTACGAGCAGTACTTC. It encodes CASSRTDWTLYEQYF. The chain is built from TRBV5-6 and TRBJ2-7, with D perhaps TRBD2 (5 bases). Germline-derived CDR1 and CDR2 are SGHDT and YYEEEE. CDR3 size: 15 residues. The V and J ends lost 4 bases and 3 bases respectively, with 17 bases between them.

This chain uses TRBV11-2 with TRBJ2-1, with TRBD2 identical over 9 bases. Germline V lookup: CDR1 SGHAT, CDR2 FQNNGV. There are 17 residues in the CDR3. V shed 1 base, J shed 1 base, and the junction held 5 bases outside the gene matches. The CDR3 sequence is CASSLVPSGASYNEQFF. CDR3 sequence (DNA): TGTGCCAGCAGCTTAGTCCCTAGCGGGGCGTCCTACAATGAGCAGTTCTTC.

The chain couples TRBV13 to TRBJ1-5; D call uncertain. There are 12 residues in the CDR3. Germline V gene data show CDR1 as PRHDT and CDR2 as FYEKMQ (reference sequence). V lost 3 bases and J 4 bases, leaving 4 bases between the germline ends. The chain's CDR3 is CASSFLNQPQHF. For the CDR3, the DNA is TGTGCCAGCAGCTTTCTGAATCAGCCCCAGCATTTT.

V usage is TRBV5-1 and J usage is TRBJ2-1; a weak D match, TRBD2 (6 bases). Trimming shortened V by 0 bases and J by 4 bases, and 11 bases separated the two germline ends. The CDR3 runs 15 residues. From germline, CDR1 is SGHRS and CDR2 YFSETQ. The CDR3 is CASSLEASEYNEQFF. Written as DNA, the CDR3 is TGCGCCAGCAGCTTGGAGGCTAGCGAGTACAATGAGCAGTTCTTC. Variable domain in full (rest from reference TRBV5-1 and TRBJ2-1): KAGVTQTPRYLIKTRGQQVTLSCSPISGHRSVSWYQQTPGQGLQFLFEYFSETQRNKGNFPGRFSGRQFSNSRSEMNVSTLELGDSALYLCASSLEASEYNEQFFGPGTRLTVL.

The chain combines TRBV6-6 with TRBJ1-2; D is unclear. V was trimmed by 4 bases and J by 8 bases, leaving 17 bases between them. The CDR3 covers 14 residues. The V gene's germline CDR1 is MNHNY and CDR2 SVGAGI (reference sequence). CDR3 amino acids: CASSSRREYEGYTF. The DNA of the CDR3 is TGTGCCAGCAGTTCACGCCGGGAGTATGAAGGCTACACCTTC.

CDR3 loop: CASSLLLSGNTIYF. The CDR3 region has the DNA TGTGCCAGCAGCCTCCTCCTCTCTGGAAACACCATATATTTT. The rearrangement joins TRBV7-2 to TRBJ1-3; D remains ambiguous. Looked up from germline, CDR1 is SGHTA and CDR2 is FQGNSA. Trimming removed 5 bases from V and 0 bases from J, with 8 bases in between. The CDR3 runs 14 residues.

The V call is TRBV7-6, the J call TRBJ2-3; D ambiguous. Per germline, CDR1 SGHVS and CDR2 FNYEAQ. This CDR3 comprises 14 residues. Trimming took 1 base from V and 4 from J, leaving 9 bases between them. The CDR3 sequence: CASSLGGPADTQYF. The DNA of the CDR3 is TGTGCCAGCAGCTTAGGAGGTCCGGCAGATACGCAGTATTTT.

The rearrangement joins TRBV14 to TRBJ2-6, with 8 nucleotides matching TRBD1. V dropped 1 base and J dropped 3; count of bases not matched to a gene: 11. CDR3 length equals 19 residues. CDR1 is SGHDN and CDR2 is FVKESK in the germline V gene. In DNA, the CDR3 is TGTGCCAGCAGCCAAGTGGGCAGGGGGCGGTCAAATGGGGCCAACGTCCTGACTTTC. This encodes CASSQVGRGRSNGANVLTF.

The chain joins TRBV7-3 to TRBJ1-2; maybe TRBD1 (5 bases). Germline assignment: CDR1 SGHTA and CDR2 FQGTGA. The CDR3 loop spans 13 amino acids. V dropped 2 bases and J dropped 8 bases, with 12 bases sitting between them. The CDR3 DNA reads TGTGCCAGCAGCTTAGGAGCAGGGATCGGCTACACCTTC. This gives the protein CASSLGAGIGYTF.

Details on this clone: This sample includes further DNA sequences coding for the same CDR3. This chain uses TRBV7-8 with TRBJ1-1, with a weak D call TRBD1 (5 bases). Deletions cut 6 bases from V and 4 bases from J, with 12 bases between. CDR1 SGHVS and CDR2 FQNEAQ come from the germline V gene. This CDR3 comprises 13 residues. CDR3 sequence reads: CASSLSGGTEAFF. CDR3 sequence (DNA): TGTGCCAGCAGTCTGAGCGGGGGCACTGAAGCTTTCTTT.

The chain couples TRBV4-3 to TRBJ2-7, with 8 bases aligning to TRBD2. The germline CDR1 and CDR2 sequences are LGHNA and YSLEER. V lost 4 bases and J lost 3; bases outside the gene matches: 11. This CDR3 has 16 amino acids. CDR3 protein: CASSRGGGGFFYEQYF. CDR3 nucleotides: TGCGCCAGCAGCCGGGGGGGCGGGGGGTTTTTCTACGAGCAGTACTTC.

The chain recombines TRBV7-9 with TRBJ1-3; no clear D gene. Germline V gene lookup returns CDR1 SEHNR and CDR2 FQNEAQ (reference sequence). V was pared by 3 bases and J by 2 bases, with 2 bases between. The CDR3 is 12 amino acids. As DNA, the CDR3 is TGTGCCAGCAGCTTTACTGGAAACACCATATATTTT. Protein sequence: CASSFTGNTIYF.

This chain links TRBV2 with TRBJ2-3; TRBD2 agrees at 11 bases. V trimming: 5 bases; J trimming: 0 bases; junction bases outside the gene matches: 4. The CDR3 extends over 16 amino acids. CDR1 SNHLY and CDR2 FYNNEI come from the germline V gene. The CDR3 sequence is CASSRRLAGSTDTQYF. In DNA, the CDR3 is TGTGCCAGCAGTCGGCGACTAGCGGGAAGCACAGATACGCAGTATTTT.

This clone was seen a few times. This chain uses TRBV5-4 with TRBJ2-2; no clear D gene. Between the trimmed V and J ends, which lost 1 base and 7 bases, there was a span of 8 bases. The CDR3 sequence is 13 residues long. Germline CDR1 is SGHNT and CDR2 is YYREEE (reference sequence). The CDR3 nucleotides read TGTGCCAGCAGCTTGTTCGCCGGCGGGGAGCTGTTTTTT. As protein: CASSLFAGGELFF.

The chain couples TRBV6-1 to TRBJ2-3; D gene unclear. Trimming left V 2 bases short and J 9 bases short, with 9 bases between. CDR3 length: 12 residues. The germline V gene has CDR1 MNHNS and CDR2 SASEGT. CDR3 sequence (DNA): TGTGCCAGCAGTGAAAGCCTCGCAACGCAGTATTTT. Translating it yields CASSESLATQYF.

The chain carries TRBV5-6 and TRBJ1-2, with 7 bases lining up with TRBD1. From germline, CDR1 is SGHDT and CDR2 YYEEEE. This CDR3 has 13 amino acids. The V gene end was trimmed by 7 bases and the J gene end by 8 bases; junction bases not matched to a gene: 11. Written as DNA, the CDR3 is TGTGCCAGCGGCGGACAGGTCCCGCCCGGCTACACCTTC. Translating it yields CASGGQVPPGYTF.